A single T cell receptor beta chain is shown here with its context. Its specificity is not known. This may stem from a read error, because a much larger clone lies one nucleotide away. The germline V gene has CDR1 SEHNR and CDR2 FQNEAQ (reference sequence). The CDR3 has 15 amino acids. The sample originates from a study of naive and memory T cell subsets. Study results and limitations: More TCRs at tuberculin sites were read as hypersensitivity T cell infiltration.

Ligated cDNA underwent four rounds of PCR with nested alpha and beta constant region primers and SP2. Blood and skin TCR RNA was reverse transcribed with alpha and beta constant primers. TCRdb used MiXCR to reprocess the UMI-ligation and nested PCR reads, holding one entry per CDR3 protein. The data show 20,000 to 25,000 distinct CDR3 sequences, with 4.5% to 7% seen just once and over 5% held by the top ten. Treatment denoted: skin biopsy from PPD injection site in Mantoux-positive individual. A UMI-containing oligonucleotide was joined by 3' ligation to the TCR cDNA template. Skin biopsies came from PPD injection sites in Mantoux-positive individuals.

V usage is TRBV7-9 and J usage is TRBJ1-5; TRBD1 matches at 8 bases. The TCR sequence derives from an adult in good health. The sample here was skin, taken from a tuberculin skin test site. The CDR3 DNA follows: TGTGCCAGCAGCACCGGGACAGGTCTTTGGCAGCCCCAGAATTTT. Its protein is CASSTGTGLWQPQNF.